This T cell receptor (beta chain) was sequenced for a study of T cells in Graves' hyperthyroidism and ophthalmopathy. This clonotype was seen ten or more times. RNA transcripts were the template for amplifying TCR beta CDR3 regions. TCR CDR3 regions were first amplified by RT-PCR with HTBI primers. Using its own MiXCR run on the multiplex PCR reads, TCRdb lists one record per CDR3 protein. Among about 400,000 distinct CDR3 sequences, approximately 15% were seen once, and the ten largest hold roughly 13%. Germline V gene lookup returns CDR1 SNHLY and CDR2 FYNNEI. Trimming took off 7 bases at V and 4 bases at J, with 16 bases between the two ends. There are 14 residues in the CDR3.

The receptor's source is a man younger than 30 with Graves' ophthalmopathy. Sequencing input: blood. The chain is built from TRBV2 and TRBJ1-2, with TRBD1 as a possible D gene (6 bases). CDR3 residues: CASTGQKMSYGYTF. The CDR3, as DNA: TGTGCCAGCACCGGACAGAAGATGAGCTATGGCTACACCTTC.